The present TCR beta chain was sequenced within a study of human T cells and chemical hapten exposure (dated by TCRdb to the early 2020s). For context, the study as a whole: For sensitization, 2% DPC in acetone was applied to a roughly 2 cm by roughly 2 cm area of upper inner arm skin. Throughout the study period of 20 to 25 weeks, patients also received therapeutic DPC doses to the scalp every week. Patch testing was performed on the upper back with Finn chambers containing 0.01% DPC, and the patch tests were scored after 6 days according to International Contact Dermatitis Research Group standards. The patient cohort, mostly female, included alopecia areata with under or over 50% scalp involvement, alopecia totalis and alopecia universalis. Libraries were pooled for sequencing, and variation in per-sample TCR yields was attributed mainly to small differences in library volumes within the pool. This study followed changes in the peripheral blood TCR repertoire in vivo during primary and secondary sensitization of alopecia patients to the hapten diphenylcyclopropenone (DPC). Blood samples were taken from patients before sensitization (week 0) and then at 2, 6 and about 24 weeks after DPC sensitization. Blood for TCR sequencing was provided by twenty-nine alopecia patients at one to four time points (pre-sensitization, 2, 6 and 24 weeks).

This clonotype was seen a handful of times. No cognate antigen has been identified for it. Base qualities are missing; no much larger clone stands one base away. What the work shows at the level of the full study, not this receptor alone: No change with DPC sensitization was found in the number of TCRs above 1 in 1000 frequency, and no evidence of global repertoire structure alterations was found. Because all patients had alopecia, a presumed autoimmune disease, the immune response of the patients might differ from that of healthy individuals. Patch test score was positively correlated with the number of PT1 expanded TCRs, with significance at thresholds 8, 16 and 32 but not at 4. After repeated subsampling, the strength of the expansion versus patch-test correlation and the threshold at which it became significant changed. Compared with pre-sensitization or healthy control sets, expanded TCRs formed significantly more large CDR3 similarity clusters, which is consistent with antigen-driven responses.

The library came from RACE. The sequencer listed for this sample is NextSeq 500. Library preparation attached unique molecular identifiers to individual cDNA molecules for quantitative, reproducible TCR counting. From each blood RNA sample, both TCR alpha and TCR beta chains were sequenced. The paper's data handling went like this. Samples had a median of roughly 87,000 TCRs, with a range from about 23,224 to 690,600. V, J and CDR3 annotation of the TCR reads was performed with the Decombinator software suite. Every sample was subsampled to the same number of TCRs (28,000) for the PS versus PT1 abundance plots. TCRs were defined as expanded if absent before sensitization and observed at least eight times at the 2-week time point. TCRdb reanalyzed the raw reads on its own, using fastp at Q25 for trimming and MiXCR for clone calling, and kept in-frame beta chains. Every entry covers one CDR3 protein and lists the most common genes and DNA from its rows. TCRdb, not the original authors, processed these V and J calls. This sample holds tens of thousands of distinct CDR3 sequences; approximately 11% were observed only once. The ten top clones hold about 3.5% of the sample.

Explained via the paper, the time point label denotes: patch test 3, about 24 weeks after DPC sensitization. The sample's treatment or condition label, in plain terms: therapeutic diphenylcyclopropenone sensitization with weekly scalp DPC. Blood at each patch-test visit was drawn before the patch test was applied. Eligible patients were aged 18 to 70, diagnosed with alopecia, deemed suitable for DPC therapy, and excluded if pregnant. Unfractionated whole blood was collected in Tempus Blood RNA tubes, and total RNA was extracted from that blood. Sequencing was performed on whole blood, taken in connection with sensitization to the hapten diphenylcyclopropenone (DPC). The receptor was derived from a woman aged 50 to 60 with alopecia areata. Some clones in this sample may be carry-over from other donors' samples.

The CDR3 reads CASSLNRGLNQPQHF. The sequenced DNA is TGTGCCAGCAGTTTAAACAGGGGGCTAAATCAGCCCCAGCATTTT. The V and J genes are TRBV27 and TRBJ1-5; TRBD1 agrees with 9 junctional bases. Trimming removed 2 bases from V and 4 bases from J; the gene matches leave 3 bases unexplained. From its cysteine to its phenylalanine, the CDR3 spans 15 amino acids. Only the CDR3 part of the read is kept: 45 bases, read in frame from the first base. The germline V gene (reference sequence) specifies MNHEY as CDR1 and SMNVEV as CDR2.